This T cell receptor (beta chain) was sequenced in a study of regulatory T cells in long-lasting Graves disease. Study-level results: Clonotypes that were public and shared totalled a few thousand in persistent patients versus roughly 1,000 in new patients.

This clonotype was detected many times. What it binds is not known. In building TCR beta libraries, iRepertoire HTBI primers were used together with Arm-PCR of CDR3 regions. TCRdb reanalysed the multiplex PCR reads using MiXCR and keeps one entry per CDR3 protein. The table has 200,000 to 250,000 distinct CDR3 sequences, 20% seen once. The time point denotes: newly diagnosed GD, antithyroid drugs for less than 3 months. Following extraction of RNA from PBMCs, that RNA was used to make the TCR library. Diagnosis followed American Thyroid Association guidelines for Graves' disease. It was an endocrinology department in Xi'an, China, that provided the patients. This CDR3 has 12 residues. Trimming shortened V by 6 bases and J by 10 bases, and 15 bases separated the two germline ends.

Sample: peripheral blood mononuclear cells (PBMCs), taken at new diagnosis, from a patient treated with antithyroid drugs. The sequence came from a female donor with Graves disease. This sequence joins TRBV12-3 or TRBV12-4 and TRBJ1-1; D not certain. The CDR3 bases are TGTGCCAGCAGGAAGGACGCCCTAGGAGCTTTCTTT. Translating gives CASRKDALGAFF.